This T cell receptor (beta chain) was identified in a study of T cells in Graves' hyperthyroidism and ophthalmopathy (dated by TCRdb to the late 2010s). General notes on the study: Peripheral blood was sampled at the time of initial diagnosis, prior to any treatment. The approximately 100 discovery patients were divided at random into training and test sets in a 7:3 ratio. A discovery cohort of about a hundred patients, 43 with Graves' ophthalmopathy and over 55 with stable Graves' hyperthyroidism, was used to find distinguishing TCR V-J signatures. In more than 5 Graves' hyperthyroidism patients, the study also compared T-cell repertoires from thyroid tissue with T-cell repertoires from blood. The paper describes TCR Vbeta CDR3 sequencing of 130 to 150 peripheral blood samples, made up of under 50 ophthalmopathy patients, around 73 hyperthyroidism patients and roughly 17 progressor patients. After sampling, hyperthyroidism patients received methimazole starting at 30 mg daily, and ophthalmopathy patients received high-dose intravenous methylprednisolone. Whether ophthalmopathy could be predicted prospectively was tested in an independent validation cohort made up of 18 to 20 hyperthyroidism patients plus 17 patients who later progressed to ophthalmopathy.

Amplification of TCR beta CDR3 regions was carried out from RNA transcripts. For the first round of RT-PCR on the TCR CDR3, the HTBI primer set was used together with the Qiagen OneStep RT-PCR kit. Libraries were constructed in a second round of multiplex PCR, after which size selection and purification were performed. The libraries were sequenced on an Illumina HiSeq2000 using paired-end 100 bp reads. As for the authors' bioinformatics: Raw data were processed with SOAPnuke, discarding reads with adapters, uncalled bases, mean Phred below 15, or no exact constant-primer or identifier match. COPE v1.2.5 was used to merge high-quality paired reads, and clonotypes were defined as unique nucleotide sequences. MiTCR v1.1 was used to align the clonotypes against IMGT TRBV, TRBD and TRBJ reference segments. The analysis included only V-J combinations with a frequency above 0.0001, which together covered more than 99% of the repertoires. The TCS score was defined as F50 (clonal expansion) divided by E x V (chaos), with BLOSUM62-based TCRdist calculated between CDR3 peptides within each V-J. Welch's t-statistics and random forest reduced around 550 V-J features to 13, which were used in a naive Bayes classifier (R e1071). Clones were called with MiXCR by TCRdb after fastp trimmed the public reads at Q25, and only in-frame beta chains were retained. Every CDR3 protein is listed once, alongside the most common genes and DNA of its rows. For this entry, the V and J calls and clone size follow TCRdb and not the study's own pipeline. The table for this sample lists 400,000 to 550,000 distinct CDR3 sequences; roughly a quarter of them were counted only once. Over 9% of the sample comes from the top ten.

Counted from cysteine to phenylalanine, this CDR3 has 16 amino acids. The CDR3 DNA has 48 bases and is translated from base 1. CDR1 and CDR2 were assigned from the germline V gene (reference sequence) as LGHDT and YNNKEL. Trimming takes 4 bases off V and 5 bases off J; junction bases not matched to a gene: 10. Overall study results and their limits: Most expanded thyroid clonotypes (frequency above 0.001) were also detected in blood, suggesting blood repertoires may reflect thyroid immune responses. A model built on a 13 V-J signature distinguished ophthalmopathy from stable hyperthyroidism, reaching around 88% sensitivity and 81.08% specificity in cross-validation and 80%/75% in testing. Sample size was not statistically predetermined, and investigators were not blinded to group allocation. In validation, the model predicted progression to ophthalmopathy a median of about 5.9 months before onset, with over 60% sensitivity and 72.22% specificity.

On this clonotype itself: Its antigen has not been determined. Per-nucleotide qualities are absent, and no much larger clonotype sits a single base away.

Moderately to severely active disease, a Clinical Activity Score of at least 3, a NOSPECS grade of at least 4, and a duration under 3 months were present in ophthalmopathy patients. The study excluded patients with uncontrolled infections, other autoimmune diseases, pregnancy or lactation. Diagnoses were established on the basis of clinical symptoms, serum thyroxine and TRAb, thyroid ultrasound, and orbital computed tomography. PBMCs were separated from under 11 ml of fresh peripheral blood using Ficoll-Paque density gradient centrifugation. Total RNA was extracted with Trizol reagent, and quality was checked on an Agilent 2100 Bioanalyzer.

The receptor chain draws on TRBV3-1 and TRBJ1-2, with 10 bases matching TRBD1. Sequenced material: blood. This sequence was found in a woman aged 25 to 39 with Graves' ophthalmopathy. This receptor has the CDR3 CASSPSGDRGLYGYTF. The sequence in DNA is TGTGCCAGCAGCCCTTCTGGGGACAGGGGTTTGTATGGCTACACCTTC.